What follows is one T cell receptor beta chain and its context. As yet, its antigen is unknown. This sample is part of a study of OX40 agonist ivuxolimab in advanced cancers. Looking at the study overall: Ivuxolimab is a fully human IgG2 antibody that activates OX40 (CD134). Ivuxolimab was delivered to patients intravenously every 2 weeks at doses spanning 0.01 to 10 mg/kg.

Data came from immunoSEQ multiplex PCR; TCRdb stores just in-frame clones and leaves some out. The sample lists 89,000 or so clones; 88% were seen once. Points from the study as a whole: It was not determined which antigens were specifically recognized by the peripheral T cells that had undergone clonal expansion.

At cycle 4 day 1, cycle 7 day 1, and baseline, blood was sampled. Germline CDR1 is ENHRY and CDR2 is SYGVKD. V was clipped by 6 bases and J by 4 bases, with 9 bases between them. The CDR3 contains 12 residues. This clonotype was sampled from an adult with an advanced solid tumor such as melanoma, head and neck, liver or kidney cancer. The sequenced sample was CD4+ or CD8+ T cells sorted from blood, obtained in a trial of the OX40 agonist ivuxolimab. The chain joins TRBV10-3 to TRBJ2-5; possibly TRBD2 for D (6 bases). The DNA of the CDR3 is TGTGCCATCAGGGAGGGCGGAGAGACCCAGTACTTC. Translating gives CAIREGGETQYF.